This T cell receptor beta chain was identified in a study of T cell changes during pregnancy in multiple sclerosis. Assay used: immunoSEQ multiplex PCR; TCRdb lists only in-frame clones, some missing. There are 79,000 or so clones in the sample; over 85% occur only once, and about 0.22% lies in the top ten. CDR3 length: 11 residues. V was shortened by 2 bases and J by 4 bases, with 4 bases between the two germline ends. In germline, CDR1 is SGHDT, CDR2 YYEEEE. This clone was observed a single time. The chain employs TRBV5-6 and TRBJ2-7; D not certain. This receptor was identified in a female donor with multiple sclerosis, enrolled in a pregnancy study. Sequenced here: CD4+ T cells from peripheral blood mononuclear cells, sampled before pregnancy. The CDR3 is CASSFNYEQYF. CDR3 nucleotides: TGTGCCAGCAGCTTCAATTACGAGCAGTACTTC. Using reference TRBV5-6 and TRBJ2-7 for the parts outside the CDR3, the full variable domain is DAGVTQSPTHLIKTRGQQVTLRCSPKSGHDTVSWYQQALGQGPQFIFQYYEEEERQRGNFPDRFSGHQFPNYSSELNVNALLLGDSALYLCASSFNYEQYFGPGTRLTVT.